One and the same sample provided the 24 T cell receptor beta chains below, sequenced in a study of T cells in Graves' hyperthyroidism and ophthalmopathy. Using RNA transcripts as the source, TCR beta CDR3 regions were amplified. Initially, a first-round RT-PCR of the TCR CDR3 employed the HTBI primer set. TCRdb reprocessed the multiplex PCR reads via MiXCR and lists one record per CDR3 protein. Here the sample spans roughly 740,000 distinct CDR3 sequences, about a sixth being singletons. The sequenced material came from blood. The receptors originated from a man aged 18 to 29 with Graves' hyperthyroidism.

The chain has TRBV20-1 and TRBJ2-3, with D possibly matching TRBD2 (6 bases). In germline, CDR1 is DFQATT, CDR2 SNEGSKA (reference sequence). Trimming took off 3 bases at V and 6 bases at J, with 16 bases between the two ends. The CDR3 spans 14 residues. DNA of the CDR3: TGCAGTGCTAGTAAGGCAAGCCGGGGGGATACGCAGTATTTT. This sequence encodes CSASKASRGDTQYF.

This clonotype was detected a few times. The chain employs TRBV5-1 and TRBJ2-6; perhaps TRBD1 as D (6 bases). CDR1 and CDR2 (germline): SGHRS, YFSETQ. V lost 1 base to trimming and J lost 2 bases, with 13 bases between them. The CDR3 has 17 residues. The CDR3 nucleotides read TGCGCCAGCAGCTTGCAGGCCGCAGGGGCTGGGGCCAACGTCCTGACTTTC. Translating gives CASSLQAAGAGANVLTF.

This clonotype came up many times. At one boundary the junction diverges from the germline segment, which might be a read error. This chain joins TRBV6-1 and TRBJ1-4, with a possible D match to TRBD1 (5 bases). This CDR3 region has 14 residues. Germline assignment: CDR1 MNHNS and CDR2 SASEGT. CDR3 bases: TGCGCCAGCAGCTTGGGCCAGGGAGAAGAAAAACTGTTTTTT. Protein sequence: CASSLGQGEEKLFF.

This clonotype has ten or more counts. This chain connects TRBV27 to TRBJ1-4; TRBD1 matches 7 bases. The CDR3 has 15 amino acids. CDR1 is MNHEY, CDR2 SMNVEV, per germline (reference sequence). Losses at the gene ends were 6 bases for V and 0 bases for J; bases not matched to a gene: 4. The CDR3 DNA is TGTGCCAGCAGAGGGACAGTTGCAACTAATGAAAAACTGTTTTTT. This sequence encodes CASRGTVATNEKLFF.

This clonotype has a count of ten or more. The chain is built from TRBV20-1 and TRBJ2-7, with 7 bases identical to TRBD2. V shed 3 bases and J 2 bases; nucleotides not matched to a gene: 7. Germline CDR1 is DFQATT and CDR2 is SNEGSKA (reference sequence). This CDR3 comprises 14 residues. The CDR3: CSARGGTTTYEQYF. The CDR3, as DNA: TGCAGTGCTAGGGGGGGGACTACGACCTACGAGCAGTACTTC.

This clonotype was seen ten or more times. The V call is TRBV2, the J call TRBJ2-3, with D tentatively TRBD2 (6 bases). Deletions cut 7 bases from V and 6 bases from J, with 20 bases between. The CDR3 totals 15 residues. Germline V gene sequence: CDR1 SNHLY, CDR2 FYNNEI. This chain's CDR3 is CASNRLVTSSDTQYF. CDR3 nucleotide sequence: TGTGCCAGCAACAGACTAGTGACTAGTAGCGATACGCAGTATTTT.

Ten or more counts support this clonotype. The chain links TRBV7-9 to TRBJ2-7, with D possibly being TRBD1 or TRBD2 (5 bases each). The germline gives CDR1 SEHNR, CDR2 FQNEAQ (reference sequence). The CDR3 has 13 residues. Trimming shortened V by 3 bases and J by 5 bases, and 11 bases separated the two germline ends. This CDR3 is CASSFAGTHEQYF. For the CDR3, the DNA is TGTGCCAGCAGCTTCGCAGGGACCCACGAGCAGTACTTC.

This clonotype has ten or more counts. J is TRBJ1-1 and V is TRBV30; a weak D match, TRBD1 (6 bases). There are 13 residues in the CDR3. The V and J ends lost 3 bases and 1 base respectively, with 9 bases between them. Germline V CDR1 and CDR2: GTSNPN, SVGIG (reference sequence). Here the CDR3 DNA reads TGTGCCTGGAGGTACAGGGCGAACACTGAAGCTTTCTTT. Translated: CAWRYRANTEAFF.

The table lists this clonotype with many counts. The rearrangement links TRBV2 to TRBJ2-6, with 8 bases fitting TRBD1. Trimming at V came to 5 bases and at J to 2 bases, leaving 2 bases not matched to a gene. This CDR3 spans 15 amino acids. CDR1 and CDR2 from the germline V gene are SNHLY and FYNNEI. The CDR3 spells CASSSQGAGANVLTF. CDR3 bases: TGTGCCAGCAGTTCACAGGGGGCTGGGGCCAACGTCCTGACTTTC.

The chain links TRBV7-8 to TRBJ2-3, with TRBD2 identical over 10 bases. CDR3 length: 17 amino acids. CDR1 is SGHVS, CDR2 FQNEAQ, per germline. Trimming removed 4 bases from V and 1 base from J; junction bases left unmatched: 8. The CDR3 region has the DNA TGTGCCAGCAGCTCTAAAACCGGGACTAGCGGCACAGATACGCAGTATTTT. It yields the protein CASSSKTGTSGTDTQYF.

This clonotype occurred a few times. The DNA for the CDR3 is TGTGCCACCGCGGGACAGGGGGCGGGTGAGCAGTTCTTC. This sequence encodes CATAGQGAGEQFF. This chain links TRBV19 with TRBJ2-1; 12 bases map to TRBD1. V shed 10 bases and J 9 bases; nucleotides not matched to a gene: 7. The length of the CDR3 is 13 residues. Per the germline V gene, CDR1 is LNHDA and CDR2 is SQIVND (reference sequence).

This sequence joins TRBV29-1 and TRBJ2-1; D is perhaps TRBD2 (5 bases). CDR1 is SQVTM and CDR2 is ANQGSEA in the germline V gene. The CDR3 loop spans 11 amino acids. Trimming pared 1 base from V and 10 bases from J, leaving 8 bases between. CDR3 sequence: CSVEVRGEQFF. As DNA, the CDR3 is TGCAGCGTTGAAGTCCGGGGAGAGCAGTTCTTC.

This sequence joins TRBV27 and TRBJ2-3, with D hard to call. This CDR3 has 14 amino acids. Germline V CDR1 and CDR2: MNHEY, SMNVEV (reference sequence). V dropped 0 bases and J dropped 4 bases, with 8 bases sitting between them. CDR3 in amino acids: CASSLSEYADTQYF. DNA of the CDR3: TGTGCCAGCAGTTTATCGGAGTACGCAGATACGCAGTATTTT.

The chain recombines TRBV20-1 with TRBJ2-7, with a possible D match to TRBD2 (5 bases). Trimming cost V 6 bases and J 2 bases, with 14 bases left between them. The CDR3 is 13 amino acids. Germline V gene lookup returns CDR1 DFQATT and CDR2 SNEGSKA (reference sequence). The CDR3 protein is CSAPGENTYEQYF. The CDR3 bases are TGCAGTGCCCCTGGGGAGAATACCTACGAGCAGTACTTC.

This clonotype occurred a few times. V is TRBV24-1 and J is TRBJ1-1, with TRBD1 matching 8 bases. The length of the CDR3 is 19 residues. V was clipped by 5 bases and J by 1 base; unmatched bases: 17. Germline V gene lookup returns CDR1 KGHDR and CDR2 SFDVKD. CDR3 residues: CATSVLITGGMGENTEAFF. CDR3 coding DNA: TGTGCCACCAGTGTCTTAATAACAGGGGGAATGGGCGAGAACACTGAAGCTTTCTTT.

Written as DNA, the CDR3 is TGTGCCAGCAGTCCGCGATACAGGACTAGCACAGATACGCAGTATTTT. It codes for CASSPRYRTSTDTQYF. The J gene is TRBJ2-3, the V gene TRBV12-3 or TRBV12-4; D might be TRBD1 or TRBD2, each matching 5 bases. This CDR3 comprises 16 residues. Trimming cost V 5 bases and J 0 bases, with 15 bases left between them.

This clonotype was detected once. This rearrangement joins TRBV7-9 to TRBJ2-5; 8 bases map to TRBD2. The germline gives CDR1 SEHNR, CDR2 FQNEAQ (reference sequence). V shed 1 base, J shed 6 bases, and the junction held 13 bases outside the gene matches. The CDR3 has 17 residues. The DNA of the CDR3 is TGTGCCAGCAGCTTAGGGGATAGCGGGACAATGGCGAAGACCCAGTACTTC. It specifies CASSLGDSGTMAKTQYF.

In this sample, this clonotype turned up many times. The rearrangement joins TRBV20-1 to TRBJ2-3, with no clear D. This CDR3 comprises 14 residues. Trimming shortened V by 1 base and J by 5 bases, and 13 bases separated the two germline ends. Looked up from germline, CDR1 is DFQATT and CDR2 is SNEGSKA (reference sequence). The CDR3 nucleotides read TGCAGTGCTAGAGGGGCCTACGGTGGAGATACGCAGTATTTT. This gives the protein CSARGAYGGDTQYF.

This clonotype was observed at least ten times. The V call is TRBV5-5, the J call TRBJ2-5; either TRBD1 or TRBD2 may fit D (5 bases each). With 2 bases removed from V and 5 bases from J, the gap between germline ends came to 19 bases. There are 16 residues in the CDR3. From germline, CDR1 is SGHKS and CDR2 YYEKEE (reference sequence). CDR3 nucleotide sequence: TGTGCCAGCAGCTTCCTCTTACAGGTCTCGGGGGAGACCCAGTACTTC. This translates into CASSFLLQVSGETQYF.

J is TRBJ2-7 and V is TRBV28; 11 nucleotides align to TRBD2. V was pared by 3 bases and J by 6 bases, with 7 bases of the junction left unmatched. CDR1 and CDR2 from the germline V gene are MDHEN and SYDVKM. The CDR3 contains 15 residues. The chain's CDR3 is CASSFSTSGRSEQYF. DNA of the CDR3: TGTGCCAGCAGTTTCTCCACTAGCGGGAGATCCGAGCAGTACTTC.

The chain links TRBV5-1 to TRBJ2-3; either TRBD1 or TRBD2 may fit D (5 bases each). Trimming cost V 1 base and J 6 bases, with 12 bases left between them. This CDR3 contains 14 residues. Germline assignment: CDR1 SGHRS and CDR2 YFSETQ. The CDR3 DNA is TGCGCCAGCAGCTTGTTGCCGGGACCTGATACGCAGTATTTT. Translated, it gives CASSLLPGPDTQYF.

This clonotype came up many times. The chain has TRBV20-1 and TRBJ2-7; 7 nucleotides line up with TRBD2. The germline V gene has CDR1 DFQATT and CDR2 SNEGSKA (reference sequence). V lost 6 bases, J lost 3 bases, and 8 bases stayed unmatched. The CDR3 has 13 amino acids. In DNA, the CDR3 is TGCAGTGCGCTCAGCGGGAACTTCTACGAGCAGTACTTC. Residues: CSALSGNFYEQYF.

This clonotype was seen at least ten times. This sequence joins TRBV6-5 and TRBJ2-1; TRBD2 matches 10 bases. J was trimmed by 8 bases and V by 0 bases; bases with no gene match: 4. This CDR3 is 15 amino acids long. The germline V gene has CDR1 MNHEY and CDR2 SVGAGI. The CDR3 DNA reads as TGTGCCAGCAGTTACTCGCCTAGCGGGAGCTATGAGCAGTTCTTC. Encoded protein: CASSYSPSGSYEQFF.

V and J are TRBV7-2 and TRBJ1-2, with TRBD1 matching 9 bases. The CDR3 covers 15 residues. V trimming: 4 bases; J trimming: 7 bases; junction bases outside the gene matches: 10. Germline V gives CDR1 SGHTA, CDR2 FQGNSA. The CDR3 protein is CASSSTGTGYSGYTF. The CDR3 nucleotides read TGTGCCAGCAGCTCCACCGGGACAGGGTACTCTGGCTACACCTTC.